This is a list of T cell receptor beta chains from one sample in a study of T cell responses to AZD1222 COVID-19 vaccine. Method: immunoSEQ multiplex PCR; TCRdb's copy keeps in-frame clones and lacks some. The repertoire holds 110,000 or so clones, more than 70% seen once, with approximately 3% in the top ten. The input for sequencing was peripheral blood, taken on day 0 of AZD1222 vaccination. Receptor source: an adult in good health. Both conserved end residues are part of each CDR3. Each record gives: V gene, D gene, clone size, J gene, CDR3 protein, CDR3 DNA. A D gene is named only where the DNA matches it firmly. Only part of the rows carry a size: once, few, many, or a class if the clone is expanded.

v_gene: TRBV2; d_gene: TRBD2; abundance: .; j_gene: TRBJ2-2; CDR3aa: CASREAGGHTGELFF; CDR3nt: TGTGCCAGCAGGGAAGCGGGGGGGCACACCGGGGAGCTGTTTTTT
v_gene: TRBV30; d_gene: .; abundance: .; j_gene: TRBJ2-7; CDR3aa: CAWARGTNEQYF; CDR3nt: TGTGCCTGGGCGAGGGGGACCAACGAGCAGTACTTC
v_gene: TRBV19; d_gene: TRBD1; abundance: few; j_gene: TRBJ1-4; CDR3aa: CASSAQSQGAVEKLFF; CDR3nt: TGTGCCAGTAGTGCCCAAAGCCAGGGGGCTGTTGAAAAACTGTTTTTT
v_gene: TRBV21-1; d_gene: .; abundance: .; j_gene: TRBJ2-5; CDR3aa: CASSCRDCPEETQYF; CDR3nt: TGTGCCAGCTCCTGCCGGGACTGTCCAGAAGAGACCCAGTACTTC
v_gene: TRBV12-3/TRBV12-4; d_gene: .; abundance: .; j_gene: TRBJ1-5; CDR3aa: CASSLRSAQPQHF; CDR3nt: TGTGCCAGCAGTTTAAGGTCGGCTCAGCCCCAGCATTTT
v_gene: TRBV5-1; d_gene: .; abundance: .; j_gene: TRBJ2-5; CDR3aa: CASSPDTVQETQYF; CDR3nt: TGCGCCAGCAGCCCCGACACGGTCCAAGAGACCCAGTACTTC
v_gene: TRBV5-1; d_gene: TRBD2; abundance: .; j_gene: TRBJ2-3; CDR3aa: CASSLGISGGPTDTQYF; CDR3nt: TGCGCCAGCAGCTTGGGAATTAGCGGGGGGCCCACAGATACGCAGTATTTT
v_gene: TRBV19; d_gene: .; abundance: .; j_gene: TRBJ1-2; CDR3aa: CASREQGRENGYTF; CDR3nt: TGTGCCAGTAGAGAACAGGGCAGGGAAAATGGCTACACCTTC
v_gene: TRBV3-1/TRBV3-2; d_gene: .; abundance: .; j_gene: TRBJ1-4; CDR3aa: CASSQNAATNEKLFF; CDR3nt: TGTGCCAGCAGCCAAAATGCTGCAACTAATGAAAAACTGTTTTTT
v_gene: TRBV3-1/TRBV3-2; d_gene: .; abundance: .; j_gene: TRBJ1-4; CDR3aa: CASSRKQKTTNEKLFF; CDR3nt: TGTGCCAGCAGCCGCAAACAGAAAACAACTAATGAAAAACTGTTTTTT
v_gene: TRBV19; d_gene: .; abundance: .; j_gene: TRBJ1-5; CDR3aa: CASRRQYSNQPQHF; CDR3nt: TGTGCCAGTAGGAGACAGTATAGCAATCAGCCCCAGCATTTT
v_gene: TRBV14; d_gene: TRBD1; abundance: .; j_gene: TRBJ1-6; CDR3aa: CASSRGQGNYNSPLHF; CDR3nt: TGTGCCAGCAGCCGTGGACAGGGGAATTATAATTCACCCCTCCACTTT
v_gene: TRBV4-1; d_gene: .; abundance: .; j_gene: TRBJ1-5; CDR3aa: CASSGARDTSNQPQHF; CDR3nt: TGCGCCAGCAGCGGCGCCCGGGACACCAGCAATCAGCCCCAGCATTTT
v_gene: TRBV2; d_gene: TRBD1; abundance: .; j_gene: TRBJ2-7; CDR3aa: CASSEVGQGFLVYF; CDR3nt: TGTGCCAGCAGTGAAGTGGGACAGGGATTTTTGGTGTACTTC
v_gene: TRBV12-3/TRBV12-4; d_gene: .; abundance: once; j_gene: TRBJ1-1; CDR3aa: CASSLVFGTEAFF; CDR3nt: TGTGCCAGCAGTTTAGTGTTTGGGACAGAAGCTTTCTTT
v_gene: TRBV5-1; d_gene: .; abundance: .; j_gene: TRBJ1-1; CDR3aa: CASSRGTGNTEAFF; CDR3nt: TGCGCCAGCAGCCGGGGAACAGGGAACACTGAAGCTTTCTTT
v_gene: TRBV10-3; d_gene: .; abundance: .; j_gene: TRBJ1-6; CDR3aa: CAISEFNNSPLHF; CDR3nt: TGTGCCATCAGTGAGTTCAATAATTCACCCCTCCACTTT
v_gene: TRBV3-1/TRBV3-2; d_gene: .; abundance: .; j_gene: TRBJ1-5; CDR3aa: CASSQDLGQGNQPQHF; CDR3nt: TGTGCCAGCAGCCAAGATTTGGGTCAGGGGAATCAGCCCCAGCATTTT
v_gene: TRBV9; d_gene: TRBD1; abundance: once; j_gene: TRBJ1-4; CDR3aa: CASSAGQGGVREKLFF; CDR3nt: TGTGCCAGCAGCGCAGGACAGGGAGGGGTTCGGGAAAAACTGTTTTTT
v_gene: TRBV5-1; d_gene: .; abundance: .; j_gene: TRBJ2-1; CDR3aa: CASSIPRDFSYNEQFF; CDR3nt: TGCGCCAGCAGCATACCCCGGGACTTTTCCTACAATGAGCAGTTCTTC
v_gene: TRBV7-2; d_gene: .; abundance: .; j_gene: TRBJ1-1; CDR3aa: CASRAGTEAFF; CDR3nt: TGTGCCAGCAGAGCCGGGACGGAAGCTTTCTTT
v_gene: TRBV19; d_gene: TRBD1; abundance: .; j_gene: TRBJ1-2; CDR3aa: CASRNTGGAGSGYTF; CDR3nt: TGTGCCAGTAGAAATACAGGGGGAGCAGGGTCCGGCTACACCTTC
v_gene: TRBV29-1; d_gene: .; abundance: .; j_gene: TRBJ1-1; CDR3aa: CSSLWLGGGNTEAFF; CDR3nt: TGCAGCTCACTGTGGCTGGGAGGAGGGAACACTGAAGCTTTCTTT
v_gene: TRBV25-1; d_gene: TRBD1; abundance: .; j_gene: TRBJ1-1; CDR3aa: CASSELDRERTEAFF; CDR3nt: TGTGCCAGCAGTGAGTTGGACAGGGAACGCACTGAAGCTTTCTTT
v_gene: TRBV19; d_gene: .; abundance: .; j_gene: TRBJ1-1; CDR3aa: CASSIVPSNTEAFF; CDR3nt: TGTGCCAGTAGTATTGTGCCAAGTAACACTGAAGCTTTCTTT
v_gene: TRBV24-1; d_gene: .; abundance: .; j_gene: TRBJ2-1; CDR3aa: CATSKGGLTGSYNEQFF; CDR3nt: TGTGCCACCAGCAAGGGAGGTCTCACCGGCTCCTACAATGAGCAGTTCTTC
v_gene: TRBV7-9; d_gene: TRBD1; abundance: .; j_gene: TRBJ1-6; CDR3aa: CASSSGTVYNSPLHF; CDR3nt: TGTGCCAGCAGCTCCGGGACAGTGTATAATTCACCCCTCCACTTT
v_gene: TRBV24-1; d_gene: TRBD2; abundance: .; j_gene: TRBJ2-3; CDR3aa: CATSDSGLVGADTQYF; CDR3nt: TGTGCCACCAGTGATTCCGGACTAGTAGGGGCAGATACGCAGTATTTT
v_gene: TRBV6-6; d_gene: .; abundance: .; j_gene: TRBJ2-7; CDR3aa: CASSRPGTGNEQYF; CDR3nt: TGTGCCAGCAGTCGCCCCGGGACTGGCAACGAGCAGTACTTC
v_gene: TRBV6-1; d_gene: TRBD1; abundance: .; j_gene: TRBJ1-1; CDR3aa: CASSEAPGQGPNTEAFF; CDR3nt: TGTGCCAGCAGTGAAGCCCCAGGACAGGGGCCAAACACTGAAGCTTTCTTT
v_gene: TRBV9; d_gene: .; abundance: .; j_gene: TRBJ1-4; CDR3aa: CASSEAALGSGGEKLFF; CDR3nt: TGTGCCAGCAGCGAGGCGGCGCTGGGTAGCGGCGGCGAAAAACTGTTTTTT
v_gene: TRBV21-1; d_gene: .; abundance: .; j_gene: TRBJ1-6; CDR3aa: CASPGVQGLSSYNSPLHF; CDR3nt: TGTGCCAGCCCAGGGGTGCAGGGCCTGAGCTCCTATAATTCACCCCTCCACTTT
v_gene: TRBV27; d_gene: TRBD1; abundance: .; j_gene: TRBJ2-5; CDR3aa: CASSIVLTGLETQYF; CDR3nt: TGTGCCAGCAGTATCGTCCTGACAGGGCTGGAGACCCAGTACTTC
v_gene: TRBV5-1; d_gene: TRBD1; abundance: .; j_gene: TRBJ1-1; CDR3aa: CASSGGQGFTEAFF; CDR3nt: TGCGCCAGCAGCGGGGGACAGGGGTTTACTGAAGCTTTCTTT
v_gene: TRBV5-1; d_gene: .; abundance: .; j_gene: TRBJ1-1; CDR3aa: CASSLGLAAMNTEAFF; CDR3nt: TGCGCCAGCAGCTTGGGGCTGGCAGCGATGAACACTGAAGCTTTCTTT
v_gene: TRBV19; d_gene: .; abundance: .; j_gene: TRBJ1-2; CDR3aa: CASSPSRDPLYGYTF; CDR3nt: TGTGCCAGTAGTCCCTCCAGGGATCCCCTCTATGGCTACACCTTC
v_gene: TRBV5-1; d_gene: TRBD2; abundance: .; j_gene: TRBJ2-1; CDR3aa: CASSLDLAGTYNEQFF; CDR3nt: TGCGCCAGCAGCTTGGATCTAGCGGGGACCTACAATGAGCAGTTCTTC
v_gene: TRBV18; d_gene: .; abundance: .; j_gene: TRBJ1-3; CDR3aa: CASSLQGASGNTIYF; CDR3nt: TGTGCCAGCTCACTACAAGGGGCCTCTGGAAACACCATATATTTT
v_gene: TRBV30; d_gene: .; abundance: .; j_gene: TRBJ1-4; CDR3aa: CAQNDGQKGGEKLFF; CDR3nt: TGTGCCCAGAACGACGGACAGAAAGGTGGTGAAAAACTGTTTTTT
v_gene: TRBV24-1; d_gene: .; abundance: .; j_gene: TRBJ2-7; CDR3aa: CATSDSNRDHEQYF; CDR3nt: TGTGCCACCAGTGATTCAAACAGGGATCATGAGCAGTACTTC
v_gene: TRBV4-2; d_gene: .; abundance: once; j_gene: TRBJ2-4; CDR3aa: CASSQLLRGSAKNIQYF; CDR3nt: TGTGCCAGCAGCCAACTTTTGCGGGGCTCCGCCAAAAACATTCAGTACTTC
v_gene: TRBV30; d_gene: .; abundance: .; j_gene: TRBJ1-5; CDR3aa: CAWSTGRGQPQHF; CDR3nt: TGTGCCTGGAGTACCGGGCGAGGACAGCCCCAGCATTTT
v_gene: TRBV6-4; d_gene: .; abundance: once; j_gene: TRBJ2-3; CDR3aa: CASSDMGFTDTQYF; CDR3nt: TGTGCCAGCAGTGATATGGGCTTCACAGATACGCAGTATTTT
v_gene: TRBV18; d_gene: .; abundance: .; j_gene: TRBJ1-3; CDR3aa: CASSRETPGSGNTIYF; CDR3nt: TGTGCCAGCTCTCGGGAGACACCAGGGTCTGGAAACACCATATATTTT
v_gene: TRBV5-1; d_gene: .; abundance: once; j_gene: TRBJ2-3; CDR3aa: CASSLDWGRPDTQYF; CDR3nt: TGCGCCAGCAGCTTGGATTGGGGGCGCCCAGATACGCAGTATTTT
v_gene: TRBV25-1; d_gene: .; abundance: .; j_gene: TRBJ1-3; CDR3aa: CASSSPNSGNTIYF; CDR3nt: TGTGCCAGCAGTTCGCCGAACTCTGGAAACACCATATATTTT
v_gene: TRBV4-3; d_gene: .; abundance: .; j_gene: TRBJ2-7; CDR3aa: CASSQNLRTRALAEQYF; CDR3nt: TGCGCCAGCAGCCAAAATTTGAGGACGCGAGCGTTAGCCGAGCAGTACTTC
v_gene: TRBV5-1; d_gene: .; abundance: .; j_gene: TRBJ2-4; CDR3aa: CASSFQDHKNIQYF; CDR3nt: TGCGCCAGCAGCTTTCAAGATCACAAAAACATTCAGTACTTC
v_gene: TRBV5-1; d_gene: TRBD1; abundance: .; j_gene: TRBJ2-5; CDR3aa: CASSPEDRTQETQYF; CDR3nt: TGCGCCAGCAGCCCCGAGGACAGGACCCAAGAGACCCAGTACTTC
v_gene: TRBV6-1; d_gene: TRBD1; abundance: .; j_gene: TRBJ2-7; CDR3aa: CASSEGYRGPYEQYF; CDR3nt: TGTGCCAGCAGTGAAGGGTACAGGGGGCCCTACGAGCAGTACTTC
v_gene: TRBV5-6; d_gene: TRBD1; abundance: .; j_gene: TRBJ1-5; CDR3aa: CASSYSTGSNQPQHF; CDR3nt: TGTGCCAGCAGTTACTCGACAGGGAGCAATCAGCCCCAGCATTTT
v_gene: TRBV28; d_gene: .; abundance: few; j_gene: TRBJ1-3; CDR3aa: CASSSGLNSGNTIYF; CDR3nt: TGTGCCAGCAGTTCCGGACTGAACTCTGGAAACACCATATATTTT
v_gene: TRBV5-1; d_gene: TRBD1; abundance: .; j_gene: TRBJ2-1; CDR3aa: CASSFGPGQGASSSYNEQFF; CDR3nt: TGCGCCAGCAGTTTCGGCCCGGGACAGGGGGCTTCTAGCTCCTACAATGAGCAGTTCTTC
v_gene: TRBV28; d_gene: TRBD2; abundance: once; j_gene: TRBJ2-1; CDR3aa: CASSLPGLAGGPEQFF; CDR3nt: TGTGCCAGCAGTCTCCCCGGGCTAGCGGGGGGGCCGGAGCAGTTCTTC
v_gene: TRBV3-1/TRBV3-2; d_gene: .; abundance: .; j_gene: TRBJ1-5; CDR3aa: CASSQDSNQPQHF; CDR3nt: TGTGCCAGCAGCCAAGACTCGAATCAGCCCCAGCATTTT
v_gene: TRBV28; d_gene: .; abundance: .; j_gene: TRBJ2-7; CDR3aa: CASSSPRQGPYEQYF; CDR3nt: TGTGCCAGCAGTTCACCCCGACAAGGACCCTACGAGCAGTACTTC
v_gene: TRBV30; d_gene: .; abundance: .; j_gene: TRBJ1-6; CDR3aa: CAWSDRGDLNSPLHF; CDR3nt: TGTGCCTGGAGTGACCGGGGAGACCTAAATTCACCCCTCCACTTT
v_gene: TRBV3-1/TRBV3-2; d_gene: .; abundance: .; j_gene: TRBJ2-4; CDR3aa: CASSQDPPSILAKNIQYF; CDR3nt: TGTGCCAGCAGCCAAGATCCCCCTAGCATACTAGCCAAAAACATTCAGTACTTC
v_gene: TRBV9; d_gene: .; abundance: .; j_gene: TRBJ1-2; CDR3aa: CASSVSWGGEGYTF; CDR3nt: TGTGCCAGCAGCGTATCTTGGGGAGGGGAAGGCTACACCTTC
v_gene: TRBV5-4; d_gene: .; abundance: .; j_gene: TRBJ2-3; CDR3aa: CASSRGGADTDTQYF; CDR3nt: TGTGCCAGCAGCAGGGGGGGGGCCGACACAGATACGCAGTATTTT